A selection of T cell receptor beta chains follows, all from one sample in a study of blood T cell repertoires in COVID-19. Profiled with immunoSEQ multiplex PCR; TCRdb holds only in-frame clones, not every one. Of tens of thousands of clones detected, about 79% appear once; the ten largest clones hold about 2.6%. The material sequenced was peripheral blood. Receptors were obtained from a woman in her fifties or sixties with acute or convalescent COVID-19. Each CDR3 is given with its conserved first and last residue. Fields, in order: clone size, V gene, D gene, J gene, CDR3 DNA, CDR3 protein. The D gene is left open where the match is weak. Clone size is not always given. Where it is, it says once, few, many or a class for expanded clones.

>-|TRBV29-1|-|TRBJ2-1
TGCAGCGTTGATTTTCTAGCAAATGAGCAGTTCTTC
CSVDFLANEQFF
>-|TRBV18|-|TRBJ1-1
TGTGCCAGCTCACCTGACAGGCGGAACACTGAAGCTTTCTTT
CASSPDRRNTEAFF
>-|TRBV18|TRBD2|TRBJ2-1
TGTGCCAGCTCACCACGGGGACTAGCATTTGAGCAGTTCTTC
CASSPRGLAFEQFF
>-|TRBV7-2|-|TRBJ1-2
TGTGCCAGCAGCTCAAAGAAGCAGGGGTTTAACTATGGCTACACCTTC
CASSSKKQGFNYGYTF
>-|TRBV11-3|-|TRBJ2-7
TGTGCCAGCAGCTCTGGACTTGGCTACGAGCAGTACTTC
CASSSGLGYEQYF
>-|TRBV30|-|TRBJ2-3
TGTGCCTGGACACGGGGAGTGGTTGCAGATACGCAGTATTTT
CAWTRGVVADTQYF
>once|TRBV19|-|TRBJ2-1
TGTGCCAGTAGTAAGTCAGACTCCTACAATGAGCAGTTCTTC
CASSKSDSYNEQFF
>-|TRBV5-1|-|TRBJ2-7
TGCGCCAGCAGCTTGCAGGGGCCTGGCAGCAGGAAGTACTTC
CASSLQGPGSRKYF
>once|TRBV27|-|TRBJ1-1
TGTGCCAGCAGTCCCTACCAGGGAGGCTCTGAAGCTTTCTTT
CASSPYQGGSEAFF
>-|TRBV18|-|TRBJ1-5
TGTGCCAGCTCACCGGGGCTCAATCAGCCCCAGCATTTT
CASSPGLNQPQHF
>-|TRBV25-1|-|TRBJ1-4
TGTGCCAGCAGTGAGTTCTTGTTGGGGGCGCGGGATGAAAAACTGTTTTTT
CASSEFLLGARDEKLFF
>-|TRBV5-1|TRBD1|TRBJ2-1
TGCGCCAGCAGCCCACAGGGGGCCTTCTACAATGAGCAGTTCTTC
CASSPQGAFYNEQFF
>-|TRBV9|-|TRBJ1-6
TGTGCCAGCAGCGCCGGACAGAATAATTCACCCCTCCACTTT
CASSAGQNNSPLHF
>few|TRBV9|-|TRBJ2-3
TGTGCCAGCAGTCCTCTAGCGCAAAGCACAGATACGCAGTATTTT
CASSPLAQSTDTQYF
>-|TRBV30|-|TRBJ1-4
TGTGCCTGGAGTTCACGCAGGCCGAATGAAAAACTGTTTTTT
CAWSSRRPNEKLFF
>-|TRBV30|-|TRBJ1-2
TGTGCCTGGAGCAATAACTATGGCTACACCTTC
CAWSNNYGYTF
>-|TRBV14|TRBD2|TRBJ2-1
TGTGCCAGCAGCCGAGAGAGACTAGCGGTCAATGAGCAGTTCTTC
CASSRERLAVNEQFF
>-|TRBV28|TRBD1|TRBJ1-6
TGTGCCAGCATCCCCGGCAGGGGGCGAACACCCCTCCACTTT
CASIPGRGRTPLHF
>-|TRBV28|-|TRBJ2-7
TGTGCCAGCAACCCCACCCAGGGTGATATCTACGAGCAGTACTTC
CASNPTQGDIYEQYF
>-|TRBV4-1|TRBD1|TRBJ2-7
TGCGCCAGCAGCCGAATTCCGGGGACAGGGGTGGGGGAGCAGTACTTC
CASSRIPGTGVGEQYF
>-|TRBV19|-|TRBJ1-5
TGTGCCAGTAGCCTTAGGAGGGGGGGGCGAAGCAATCAGCCCCAGCATTTT
CASSLRRGGRSNQPQHF
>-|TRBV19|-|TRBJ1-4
TGTGCCAGTAGTGGCCCAGATGAAAAACTGTTTTTT
CASSGPDEKLFF
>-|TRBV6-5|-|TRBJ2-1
TGTGCCAGCAGTTACTCGCGGGAAACGTACAATGAGCAGTTCTTC
CASSYSRETYNEQFF